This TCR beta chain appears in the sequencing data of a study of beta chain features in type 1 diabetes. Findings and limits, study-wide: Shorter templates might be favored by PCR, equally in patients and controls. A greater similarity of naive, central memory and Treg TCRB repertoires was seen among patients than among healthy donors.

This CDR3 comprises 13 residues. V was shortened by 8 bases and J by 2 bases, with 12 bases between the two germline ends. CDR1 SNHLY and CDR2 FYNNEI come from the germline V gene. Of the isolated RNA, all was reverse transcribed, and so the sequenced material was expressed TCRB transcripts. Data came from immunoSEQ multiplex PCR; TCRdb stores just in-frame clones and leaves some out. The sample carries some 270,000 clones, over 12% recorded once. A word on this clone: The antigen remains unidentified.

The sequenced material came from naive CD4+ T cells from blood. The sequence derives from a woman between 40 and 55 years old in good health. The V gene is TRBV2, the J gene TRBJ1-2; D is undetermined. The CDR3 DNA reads TGTGCCAGCTCTCTAACTTCCAACTATGGCTACACCTTC. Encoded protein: CASSLTSNYGYTF.